Sequencing of this TCR beta chain was carried out in a study of beta chain features in type 1 diabetes. Whole-study findings and limits: The study found that naive, central memory and Treg TCRB repertoires appeared more similar in patients than in healthy donors. Possibly, sequencing cDNA over-represented cells that had high TCR expression levels. Shortening of TCRB CDR3s, moderate but significant, appeared in all four CD4+ subsets of Type 1 diabetes patients.

This clone showed up just a few times. The antigen is not known. Cell sorting via CD45RO/CCR7/CD25/CD127/CD95/CD27 was performed to obtain CD4+ naive, central memory, regulatory and stem cell-like memory cells. As every portion of the isolated RNA was reverse transcribed, the sequencing read expressed TCRB transcripts. The method was immunoSEQ multiplex PCR; TCRdb's version includes in-frame clones alone and lacks a portion of them. This sample has more than 150,000 clones; about 9% occur once, and the top ten carry around 0.7%. V was pared by 3 bases and J by 0 bases, with 7 bases of the junction left unmatched. Germline assignment: CDR1 KGHSH and CDR2 LQKENI. This CDR3 spans 17 amino acids.

The sequence derives from a woman aged 25 to 39 with type 1 diabetes. The J gene is TRBJ1-5, the V gene TRBV18; 8 nucleotides match TRBD1. The sample comprised central memory CD4+ T cells from blood. CDR3 coding DNA: TGTGCCAGCTCACCGCTCGGACAGGGAAATAGCAATCAGCCCCAGCATTTT. Translation: CASSPLGQGNSNQPQHF.